The source of this T cell receptor (beta chain) is a study of T cell changes during pregnancy in multiple sclerosis. Germline CDR1 is MNHNS and CDR2 is SASEGT. Losses at the gene ends were 7 bases for V and 3 bases for J; bases not matched to a gene: 13. The CDR3 is 16 residues long. Data came from immunoSEQ multiplex PCR; TCRdb stores just in-frame clones and leaves some out. The sample shows around 95,000 clones, nearly 95% of them seen only once. Sample: peripheral blood, taken after pregnancy. The TCR was taken from a female donor in good health, enrolled as a control in a pregnancy study. This chain uses TRBV6-1 with TRBJ2-5; 8 nucleotides match TRBD1. The CDR3 DNA reads TGTGCCAGCAATGATCCCACCGGGACAGGAGAAGAGACCCAGTACTTC. Translated, it gives CASNDPTGTGEETQYF.